This T cell receptor beta chain comes out of a study of control samples from healthy donors and cancer patients. The CDR3 loop spans 13 amino acids. With 4 bases removed from V and 3 bases from J, the gap between germline ends came to 9 bases. From germline, CDR1 is SGHNT and CDR2 YENEEA. Sequencing was performed with immunoSEQ multiplex PCR; in TCRdb, only in-frame clones are kept and a portion is missing. This repertoire shows around 80,000 clones, about 87% found once; its top ten account for around 20%. The sample consisted of blood. The receptor comes from a man aged 45-65 years in good health. The chain combines TRBV11-3 with TRBJ1-1; no reliable D call. The chain's CDR3 is CASSSESDTEAFF. CDR3 DNA: TGTGCCAGCAGCTCCGAAAGCGACACTGAAGCTTTCTTT.